Each of the 30 T cell receptor beta chains below was sequenced from the same sample in a study of human CD8 memory T cell subsets. Investigators built TCR beta libraries using UMI-labeled 5' RACE. Following a re-call of the 5' RACE reads, TCRdb has one entry per CDR3 protein and lacks DNA. This sample contains about 6,600 distinct CDR3 sequences. TPEX cells were CCR7+ PD-1+ TIGIT+ early memory CD8+ T cells with exhausted-like traits. The sequencing input was CD8+ T cells from PBMCs. All receptors derive from a human donor in good health.

The chain combines TRBV4-1 with TRBJ2-1; the D call from TCRdb, TRBD2, cannot be confirmed without DNA. CDR1 MGHRA and CDR2 YSYEKL come from the germline V gene. The length of the CDR3 is 17 residues. This chain's CDR3 is CASSQSMIAGGYNEQFF.

This chain joins TRBV7-9 and TRBJ2-5; TCRdb returns TRBD2, unconfirmable since there is no DNA. CDR3 size: 15 residues. CDR1 is SEHNR, CDR2 FQNEAQ, per germline (reference sequence). This CDR3 is CASSPPTGREETQYF. Filled out from reference TRBV7-9 and TRBJ2-5, the complete variable domain reads DTGVSQNPRHKITKRGQNVTFRCDPISEHNRLYWYRQTLGQGPEFLTYFQNEAQLEKSRLLSDRFSAERPKGSFSTLEIQRTEQGDSAMYLCASSPPTGREETQYFGPGTRLLVL.

The V gene is TRBV30, the J gene TRBJ2-3. Germline lookup yields CDR1 GTSNPN and CDR2 SVGIG (reference sequence). The CDR3 has 16 residues. The CDR3 loop is CAWSHPESVGTDTQYF.

V is TRBV27 and J is TRBJ2-7. Germline lookup yields CDR1 MNHEY and CDR2 SMNVEV (reference sequence). The length of the CDR3 is 16 residues. The CDR3 here is CASSLSIRKSSYEQYF.

The rearrangement joins TRBV5-1 to TRBJ2-7; TCRdb returns TRBD1, unconfirmable since there is no DNA. There are 14 residues in the CDR3. CDR1 and CDR2 from the germline V gene are SGHRS and YFSETQ. This CDR3 reads CASSLAGTDYEQYF.

This chain connects TRBV6-1 to TRBJ2-2. The germline gives CDR1 MNHNS, CDR2 SASEGT. This CDR3 comprises 15 residues. The CDR3 reads CASSERSKNTGELFF.

V usage is TRBV24-1 and J usage is TRBJ2-7; without DNA, the TCRdb call of TRBD1 cannot be checked. CDR3 length: 13 residues. Germline V CDR1 and CDR2: KGHDR, SFDVKD. The CDR3 reads CATSGMDNYEQYF.

V gene TRBV4-1 combines with J gene TRBJ2-7; TCRdb designates TRBD2, a call that cannot be tested without DNA. Germline loops: CDR1 MGHRA, CDR2 YSYEKL. The CDR3 length is 15 residues. The CDR3: CASSEEGLVFYEQYF.

The chain employs TRBV7-9 and TRBJ2-3; the TCRdb call, TRBD2, lacks DNA for checking. CDR1 and CDR2 from the germline V gene are SEHNR and FQNEAQ (reference sequence). This CDR3 contains 19 residues. The CDR3 here is CASSSGPGTSGTSTDTQYF.

The rearrangement joins TRBV29-1 to TRBJ2-7; without DNA, the TCRdb call of TRBD2 cannot be checked. Germline V gives CDR1 SQVTM, CDR2 ANQGSEA. This CDR3 has 13 amino acids. This chain's CDR3 is CSASTSGIYEQYF.

The V and J genes are TRBV13 and TRBJ2-1; TCRdb names TRBD2, which stays unverified in the absence of DNA. The CDR3 is made up of 15 amino acids. Germline CDR1 is PRHDT and CDR2 is FYEKMQ (reference sequence). This CDR3 is CASSSLAGLRNEQFF.

The genes are TRBV7-8 and TRBJ1-1; TCRdb outputs TRBD1, but without DNA this stays unchecked. Germline V gives CDR1 SGHVS, CDR2 FQNEAQ. CDR3 size: 14 residues. Here the CDR3 reads CASSLPGGNTEAFF. Full variable domain (remainder filled in from reference TRBV7-8 and TRBJ1-1): GAGVSQSPRYKVAKRGQDVALRCDPISGHVSLFWYQQALGQGPEFLTYFQNEAQLDKSGLPSDRFFAERPEGSVSTLKIQRTQQEDSAVYLCASSLPGGNTEAFFGQGTRLTVV.

The gene calls are TRBV3-1 and TRBJ2-1; TCRdb selects TRBD2, and the lack of DNA leaves this call unchecked. Per the germline V gene, CDR1 is LGHDT and CDR2 is YNNKEL (reference sequence). The CDR3 is 17 amino acids. CDR3 amino acids: CASSQKASGGRNNEQFF.

This rearrangement joins TRBV3-1 to TRBJ1-2; TCRdb's D call, TRBD1, is unchecked because there is no DNA. The germline V gene has CDR1 LGHDT and CDR2 YNNKEL (reference sequence). The CDR3 length is 12 residues. CDR3 region: CASSPDSKGYTF.

This chain joins TRBV29-1 and TRBJ2-7; TCRdb's D call of TRBD1 is untestable without DNA. The CDR3 is 14 residues long. The germline gives CDR1 SQVTM, CDR2 ANQGSEA. CDR3 sequence reads: CSVAGGELFYEQYF.

The chain joins TRBV11-2 to TRBJ2-2; the D call of TRBD1 rests on TCRdb alone, since no DNA is present to check it. There are 18 residues in the CDR3. Germline CDR1 reads SGHAT; CDR2 reads FQNNGV. The CDR3 protein is CASSSPRSGAPRTGELFF.

The genes are TRBV7-9 and TRBJ2-3. The CDR3 totals 16 residues. Germline V CDR1 and CDR2: SEHNR, FQNEAQ (reference sequence). CDR3: CASSLGLAPSTDTQYF.

This clonotype is classed as medium-sized (0.01 to 0.1%) by frequency. The V and J genes are TRBV5-1 and TRBJ2-7; TCRdb returns TRBD1, unconfirmable since there is no DNA. In germline, CDR1 is SGHRS, CDR2 YFSETQ. The CDR3 spans 14 residues. CDR3 loop: CASSLEDRVHEQYF.

This chain joins TRBV6-6 and TRBJ2-7. CDR3 length: 13 residues. Per the germline V gene, CDR1 is MNHNY and CDR2 is SVGAGI (reference sequence). CDR3 in amino acids: CASTLDWAYEQYF.

The CDR3 is CSAETGQGIPPDTQYF. The chain is built from TRBV20-1 and TRBJ2-3; the D gene TCRdb calls, TRBD1, cannot be checked with no DNA. Germline lookup yields CDR1 DFQATT and CDR2 SNEGSKA (reference sequence). The length of the CDR3 is 16 residues.

The chain joins TRBV27 to TRBJ1-1. The CDR3 runs to 13 residues. Germline CDR1 and CDR2: MNHEY and SMNVEV (reference sequence). The CDR3 protein is CASSFAENTEAFF.

This chain links TRBV7-9 with TRBJ2-7; TCRdb outputs TRBD2, but without DNA this stays unchecked. The CDR3 extends over 15 amino acids. Germline CDR1 reads SEHNR; CDR2 reads FQNEAQ (reference sequence). This CDR3 reads CASSLGLAGSYEQYF.

The chain carries TRBV5-5 and TRBJ1-4. CDR1 and CDR2 from the germline V gene are SGHKS and YYEKEE (reference sequence). This CDR3 has 15 amino acids. This CDR3 is CASSWGWGSHEKLFF.

The chain combines TRBV27 with TRBJ1-1. The CDR3 runs 13 residues. The germline V gene encodes CDR1 MNHEY and CDR2 SMNVEV (reference sequence). The CDR3 sequence: CASSLTVNTEAFF.

This clonotype counts as medium-sized by frequency. J is TRBJ2-3 and V is TRBV12-3 or TRBV12-4; the TCRdb call, TRBD2, lacks DNA for checking. The CDR3 totals 15 residues. CDR3 in amino acids: CASRPTGLDTDTQYF.

The CDR3 protein is CASRTRTGVGTEAFF. The gene calls are TRBV12-3 or TRBV12-4 and TRBJ1-1; as DNA is missing, the TRBD1 call by TCRdb cannot be tested. This CDR3 has 15 residues.

J is TRBJ2-1 and V is TRBV20-1; TCRdb's D call, TRBD1, is unchecked because there is no DNA. The CDR3 sequence is 15 residues long. Germline CDR1 is DFQATT and CDR2 is SNEGSKA (reference sequence). The CDR3 protein is CSARAPAGSYNEQFF.

V is TRBV7-2 and J is TRBJ2-5; with no DNA, the TCRdb D assignment of TRBD1 cannot be verified. Per germline, CDR1 SGHTA and CDR2 FQGNSA. The CDR3 totals 13 residues. CDR3 amino acids: CASSPGTGETQYF.

The rearrangement links TRBV10-2 to TRBJ2-5. CDR1 is WSHSY, CDR2 SAAADI, per germline. The CDR3 has 12 residues. CDR3 sequence: CASSELGETQYF.

The gene calls are TRBV15 and TRBJ2-5; TCRdb's D call, TRBD2, is unchecked because there is no DNA. There are 18 residues in the CDR3. CDR1 and CDR2 from the germline V gene are LNHNV and YYDKDF (reference sequence). The CDR3 region is CATSRAVGPSQGRETQYF.